A selection of T cell receptor beta chains follows, all from one sample in a study of blood T cell repertoires in COVID-19. Measured with immunoSEQ multiplex PCR; TCRdb has only the in-frame clones, and not every one. This sample has fewer than 250,000 clones; around 82% occur once, and the top ten carry 4.7%. Source material: peripheral blood. All receptors derive from a woman aged 70-85 years with acute or convalescent COVID-19. Both conserved end residues are part of each CDR3. The D gene is left open where the match is weak. A row's size may be missing; if present it is once, few, many or a size class.

size	D	V	J	CDR3	DNA
.	TRBD1	TRBV5-8	TRBJ2-3	CASSLGQGVDTDTQYF	TGTGCCAGCAGCTTGGGACAGGGGGTCGACACAGATACGCAGTATTTT
.	.	TRBV3-1/TRBV3-2	TRBJ1-1	CASSQFGGRGLEAFF	TGTGCCAGCAGCCAATTTGGGGGCAGGGGCCTTGAAGCTTTCTTT
.	.	TRBV5-5	TRBJ1-2	CASSLIWGQDYGYTF	TGTGCCAGCAGCTTGATCTGGGGGCAGGACTATGGCTACACCTTC
.	.	TRBV12-3/TRBV12-4	TRBJ1-2	CASSSVQGQGYTF	TGTGCCAGCAGTTCCGTACAGGGACAAGGCTACACCTTC
.	TRBD2	TRBV3-1/TRBV3-2	TRBJ2-5	CASSQDLGLAGGETQYF	TGTGCCAGCAGCCAAGATTTGGGACTAGCGGGGGGTGAGACCCAGTACTTC
.	.	TRBV2	TRBJ2-7	CASSWSQNSYEQYF	TGTGCCAGCAGTTGGAGCCAGAACTCCTACGAGCAGTACTTC
.	.	TRBV5-1	TRBJ1-2	CASSLDINYGYTF	TGCGCCAGCAGCTTGGACATTAACTATGGCTACACCTTC
.	.	TRBV5-6	TRBJ1-5	CASSLFGGPSHQPQHF	TGTGCCAGCAGCTTGTTCGGGGGACCATCACATCAGCCCCAGCATTTT
.	.	TRBV5-1	TRBJ1-2	CASSLKPGQFDYGYTF	TGCGCCAGCAGCCTCAAACCCGGACAATTCGACTATGGCTACACCTTC
.	.	TRBV28	TRBJ2-1	CASRHYGGGSYNEQFF	TGTGCCAGCAGACACTACGGGGGAGGCTCCTACAATGAGCAGTTCTTC
.	.	TRBV5-1	TRBJ1-6	CASSLGIEGSPLHF	TGCGCCAGCAGCTTGGGGATTGAGGGTTCACCCCTCCACTTT
once	.	TRBV11-3	TRBJ2-1	CASSLTASSYNEQFF	TGTGCCAGCAGCTTGACAGCGAGCTCCTACAATGAGCAGTTCTTC
.	.	TRBV6-5	TRBJ1-1	CASSSHGEAFF	TGTGCCAGCAGTTCACACGGGGAAGCTTTCTTT
.	.	TRBV20-1	TRBJ1-2	CSATEQSYGYTF	TGCAGTGCTACTGAACAGAGTTATGGCTACACCTTC
.	.	TRBV2	TRBJ1-5	CASSEALRGNQPQHF	TGTGCCAGCAGTGAAGCGCTTAGGGGGAATCAGCCCCAGCATTTT
.	TRBD1	TRBV6-6	TRBJ1-2	CASIGGQGDYGYTF	TGTGCCAGCATAGGAGGACAGGGGGACTATGGCTACACCTTC
.	TRBD1	TRBV19	TRBJ1-6	CASSTQGQGRNSPLHF	TGTGCCAGTAGTACCCAGGGACAGGGAAGGAATTCACCCCTCCACTTT
.	.	TRBV19	TRBJ1-3	CASRITRGISGNTIYF	TGTGCCAGTAGGATCACCCGAGGGATCTCTGGAAACACCATATATTTT
.	TRBD1	TRBV18	TRBJ2-2	CASSSQGADTGELFF	TGTGCCAGCTCATCACAGGGGGCGGACACCGGGGAGCTGTTTTTT
.	TRBD1	TRBV2	TRBJ1-1	CASSYDRGRRTEAFF	TGTGCCAGCAGTTACGACAGGGGGCGGAGAACTGAAGCTTTCTTT
.	TRBD1	TRBV6-2/TRBV6-3	TRBJ1-5	CASSKGTGRIGNQPQHF	TGTGCCAGCAGTAAAGGGACAGGGAGAATAGGCAATCAGCCCCAGCATTTT
few	TRBD1	TRBV12-3/TRBV12-4	TRBJ1-5	CASRGTGNQPQHF	TGTGCCAGCAGGGGGACAGGGAATCAGCCCCAGCATTTT
.	TRBD1	TRBV7-2	TRBJ1-3	CASSFYTGGGNTIYF	TGTGCCAGCAGCTTTTACACAGGGGGCGGAAACACCATATATTTT
.	TRBD1	TRBV5-5	TRBJ1-1	CASSLMGTGGAQTEAFF	TGTGCCAGCAGCTTGATGGGGACAGGGGGCGCGCAAACTGAAGCTTTCTTT
once	TRBD1	TRBV5-1	TRBJ1-5	CASSQTGGGNQPQHF	TGCGCCAGCAGCCAAACAGGGGGTGGCAATCAGCCCCAGCATTTT
.	TRBD2	TRBV6-5	TRBJ2-1	CASGKLAGGQNEQFF	TGTGCCAGCGGAAAACTAGCGGGGGGGCAGAATGAGCAGTTCTTC
.	.	TRBV6-2/TRBV6-3	TRBJ1-5	CASSYYRWGNQPQHF	TGTGCCAGCAGTTACTACAGGTGGGGCAATCAGCCCCAGCATTTT